This entry is about one TCR beta chain. This clone was detected only a few times. Its recognized antigen is unknown. Per-base qualities were not stored, and no clone one base away is much larger. The data were obtained in a study of blood T cell repertoires in COVID-19 (dated by TCRdb to about 2020). The study in broad terms: Samples from collaborators originated in the United States, Italy and Spain and spanned both the acute and convalescent phases of COVID-19. The prospective study material was composed of cDNA or gDNA derived from T cells, B-cell-depleted T cells, or PBMCs. The dataset comprised deeply sampled blood TCRbeta repertoires from subjects exposed to, actively infected with, or recovered from COVID-19. The repertoires were made available in a free public database intended to serve as a resource for research on the immune response to SARS-CoV-2. Samples were obtained from the ongoing ImmuneRACE study (first 160 participants) and from 1,254 subjects provided by 6 global collaborators. A de-identified subject ID, COVID-19 status, age in years and sex were almost always included in the sample metadata. HLA class I and class II types, where available, came from metadata supplied by the sample provider rather than from assay-based typing.

Participants in the prospective study were aged about 18 to 89 years, lived in 20 to 30 United States geographic areas, and enrolled through a virtual design. In the prospective study, participants were assigned to cohorts based on the clinical history participants reported in a screening survey and a study questionnaire. In the prospective study, mobile phlebotomists collected whole blood, serum and a nasopharyngeal or oropharyngeal swab from each participant. Over a 2-month period, participants in the prospective study had the option of providing additional blood draws and questionnaires. Before DNA extraction, blood samples from the prospective study were shipped at room temperature or frozen. The immunoSEQ Assay, a bias-controlled multiplex PCR, was used to amplify TCRbeta CDR3 regions from genomic DNA. Turning to the authors' computational methods: The number of nucleated cells in each sample was estimated from the amplification of reference gene primers within the assay. Sequence reads were collapsed and filtered to measure the absolute abundance of every unique TCRbeta CDR3 rearrangement. Productive Simpson clonality was computed per sample as the square root of Simpson's diversity index over productive rearrangements. Sourced from immuneACCESS, this table was stored by TCRdb with only in-frame sequences that have V and J called. A share of the clones is absent; for the studies checked, an unresolved V gene accounts for under half, and the remainder has no known explanation. For V, J and clone size, that table is used; D and trimming come from the DNA. This sample holds almost 400,000 clones; around 89% were observed only once. The ten most abundant clones make up about 0.89% of the sample.

Results the study describes overall, beyond this receptor: The amount of clinical and demographic metadata varied by source and participant and was provided uncurated.

The CDR3 contains 15 residues, cysteine and phenylalanine counted. The CDR3 DNA has 45 bases and is translated from base 1. The germline V gene sets CDR1 to MGHRA and CDR2 to YSYEKL. Trimming removed 4 bases from V and 4 bases from J; the gene matches leave 9 bases unexplained. The sequenced sample was PBMCs or T cells enriched from blood (not recorded which). The receptor's source is a woman younger than 45 with acute COVID-19. The chain joins TRBV4-1 to TRBJ1-2; 7 bases in between match TRBD1. The CDR3 is CASSLESGGIYGYTF. The nucleotide sequence is given as TGCGCCAGCAGCCTCGAATCAGGGGGAATCTATGGCTACACCTTC.